The rows below give T cell receptor beta chains drawn from one sample of a study of blood T cell repertoires in COVID-19. Only in-frame clones appear in the TCRdb table, and some are missing; sequencing was by immunoSEQ multiplex PCR. This table has fewer than 250,000 clones, around 84% appearing once. Sequenced sample: peripheral blood. These TCRs come from a middle-aged man with acute or convalescent COVID-19. The CDR3 runs from the conserved cysteine through the conserved F or W. A D gene is named only where the DNA matches it firmly. Not every row has a clone size; where given, it reads once, few, many or a size class.

.	.	TRBJ1-1	TRBV9	CASSVMGHDGGEAFF	TGTGCCAGCAGCGTAATGGGACACGACGGTGGTGAAGCTTTCTTT
.	.	TRBJ1-6	TRBV4-3	CASSQGIGNSPLHF	TGCGCCAGCAGCCAAGGGATCGGGAATTCACCCCTCCACTTT
.	TRBD1	TRBJ1-2	TRBV7-2	CASSRTGGFGYTF	TGTGCCAGCAGTCGGACAGGGGGGTTTGGCTACACCTTC
.	.	TRBJ2-1	TRBV5-1	CASSLDPGAGNEQFF	TGCGCCAGCAGCTTGGATCCGGGTGCCGGGAATGAGCAGTTCTTC
.	TRBD2	TRBJ2-5	TRBV11-2	CASVFGTSGGPETQYF	TGTGCCAGCGTCTTCGGGACTAGCGGGGGCCCGGAGACCCAGTACTTC
.	TRBD2	TRBJ2-5	TRBV7-8	CASTDRAGGPSGETQYF	TGTGCCAGCACCGACCGAGCGGGGGGCCCATCGGGGGAGACCCAGTACTTC
.	.	TRBJ1-1	TRBV3-1/TRBV3-2	CASSPRQVYTEAFF	TGTGCCAGCAGCCCCCGACAGGTATACACTGAAGCTTTCTTT
.	TRBD2	TRBJ2-2	TRBV4-2	CASSQDGIAGYSGELFF	TGTGCCAGCAGCCAAGATGGGATAGCGGGGTATTCCGGGGAGCTGTTTTTT
.	TRBD1	TRBJ1-6	TRBV6-5	CASRTKGGGAPLHF	TGTGCCAGCAGGACAAAAGGGGGCGGGGCACCCCTCCACTTT
.	TRBD1	TRBJ2-7	TRBV20-1	CSASLWGQGIYEQYF	TGCAGTGCTAGTTTATGGGGACAGGGGATCTACGAGCAGTACTTC
.	TRBD2	TRBJ2-7	TRBV5-6	CASGRRGGTYEQYF	TGTGCCAGCGGCCGGCGGGGGGGCACCTACGAGCAGTACTTC
.	.	TRBJ2-3	TRBV20-1	CSASLDTQYF	TGCAGTGCTAGTCTCGATACGCAGTATTTT
once	.	TRBJ2-6	TRBV11-2	CASSLGGSGANVLTF	TGTGCCAGCAGCTTAGGCGGGTCTGGGGCCAACGTCCTGACTTTC
.	.	TRBJ1-1	TRBV5-5	CASSLLGGTEAFF	TGTGCCAGCAGCTTGCTGGGCGGGACTGAAGCTTTCTTT
few	.	TRBJ1-5	TRBV2	CASSLGGDNQPQHF	TGTGCCAGCTCCTTAGGAGGGGACAATCAGCCCCAGCATTTT
.	.	TRBJ1-2	TRBV19	CASSIPGRANYGYTF	TGTGCCAGTAGTATACCCGGGAGGGCTAACTATGGCTACACCTTC
few	.	TRBJ1-2	TRBV5-1	CASSPEGGDYGYTF	TGCGCCAGCAGCCCGGAAGGGGGTGACTATGGCTACACCTTC
few	TRBD1	TRBJ1-4	TRBV19	CASSISSGTGVNEKLFF	TGTGCCAGTAGTATATCTTCCGGGACAGGGGTTAATGAAAAACTGTTTTTT
once	.	TRBJ1-2	TRBV10-3	CAISDTVGEDGYTF	TGTGCCATCAGTGATACTGTCGGGGAGGATGGCTACACCTTC
.	TRBD1	TRBJ2-5	TRBV10-3	CAIRQGGGQGTQYF	TGTGCCATCAGACAAGGGGGCGGTCAAGGGACCCAGTACTTC
.	TRBD1	TRBJ2-3	TRBV5-1	CASSYRGPTDTQYF	TGCGCCAGCAGCTACAGGGGACCCACAGATACGCAGTATTTT
.	TRBD1	TRBJ2-7	TRBV9	CASSVTGTGGYEQYF	TGTGCCAGCAGCGTTACCGGGACAGGGGGGTACGAGCAGTACTTC
.	.	TRBJ1-6	TRBV7-9	CASSLVDSHSPLHF	TGTGCCAGCAGCTTAGTGGACTCGCATTCACCCCTCCACTTT
.	.	TRBJ1-6	TRBV15	CATSRGQKNSPLHF	TGTGCCACCAGCAGAGGACAGAAGAATTCACCCCTCCACTTT
few	TRBD2	TRBJ2-1	TRBV30	CAWIGARTSRFNEQFF	TGTGCCTGGATAGGGGCTCGGACTAGTAGGTTCAATGAGCAGTTCTTC
.	TRBD1	TRBJ1-4	TRBV3-1/TRBV3-2	CASSHYPGQSNEKLFF	TGTGCCAGCAGCCATTACCCGGGACAGTCCAATGAAAAACTGTTTTTT
.	.	TRBJ1-1	TRBV12-5	CASGLDIGPQYEAFF	TGTGCTAGTGGTTTGGACATTGGGCCCCAGTATGAAGCTTTCTTT
.	TRBD1	TRBJ1-6	TRBV6-5	CASSPDRVALHF	TGTGCCAGCAGCCCCGACAGGGTGGCCCTCCACTTT
once	.	TRBJ1-3	TRBV3-1/TRBV3-2	CASSQDLGGTNTIYF	TGTGCCAGCAGCCAAGATTTAGGGGGAACCAACACCATATATTTT
.	TRBD1	TRBJ2-5	TRBV5-1	CASSRQGRDKETQYF	TGCGCCAGCAGCCGACAGGGCCGGGATAAAGAGACCCAGTACTTC
.	.	TRBJ1-6	TRBV30	CAWSPGYWLSPLHF	TGTGCCTGGAGCCCAGGATATTGGCTTTCACCCCTCCACTTT
.	.	TRBJ2-1	TRBV6-6	CASSQAGIAYNEQFF	TGTGCCAGCAGCCAGGCAGGGATTGCCTACAATGAGCAGTTCTTC
.	TRBD1	TRBJ2-1	TRBV7-8	CASSSHRTGRPRGDNEQFF	TGTGCCAGCAGCTCCCACCGGACAGGGCGTCCAAGGGGGGACAATGAGCAGTTCTTC
.	TRBD1	TRBJ2-7	TRBV30	CAWSRGPSYEQYF	TGTGCCTGGTCCAGGGGGCCTTCCTACGAGCAGTACTTC
.	.	TRBJ1-3	TRBV15	CATSGRGGEGNTIYF	TGTGCCACCAGCGGGAGGGGGGGGGAAGGAAACACCATATATTTT
.	.	TRBJ1-1	TRBV7-9	CASSSPSVNTEAFF	TGTGCCAGCAGCAGCCCCTCGGTTAACACTGAAGCTTTCTTT
.	TRBD1	TRBJ2-5	TRBV7-9	CASSHLTGTVQETQYF	TGTGCCAGCAGCCACCTAACCGGGACAGTCCAAGAGACCCAGTACTTC
.	.	TRBJ1-5	TRBV5-6	CASSLDRVNQPQHF	TGTGCCAGCAGCTTGGACAGGGTGAATCAGCCCCAGCATTTT
.	TRBD2	TRBJ2-2	TRBV6-6	CASSRRTRVVFTGELFF	TGTGCCAGCAGTCGACGGACTAGAGTGGTCTTCACCGGGGAGCTGTTTTTT
.	.	TRBJ1-1	TRBV30	CAWSVQMNTEAFF	TGTGCCTGGAGTGTCCAGATGAACACTGAAGCTTTCTTT
.	.	TRBJ1-2	TRBV5-4	CASSPRSSGVGFTF	TGTGCCAGCAGCCCCCGGTCGTCGGGGGTTGGTTTTACCTTC
.	TRBD1	TRBJ2-1	TRBV4-2	CASSQEEGTGADNEQFF	TGTGCCAGCAGCCAAGAAGAAGGGACAGGGGCCGACAATGAGCAGTTCTTC
.	.	TRBJ2-3	TRBV24-1	CATRGGDSADTQYF	TGTGCCACGAGGGGGGGAGATAGCGCAGATACGCAGTATTTT
.	.	TRBJ1-4	TRBV19	CASADSHNEKLFF	TGTGCCAGCGCAGACAGCCATAATGAAAAACTGTTTTTT
.	.	TRBJ1-5	TRBV24-1	CATSSNEVSQPQHF	TGTGCCACCAGTAGTAATGAAGTGAGTCAGCCCCAGCATTTT
.	.	TRBJ2-7	TRBV7-3	CASSLTPWEEQYF	TGTGCCAGCAGCTTAACCCCCTGGGAGGAGCAGTACTTC
.	.	TRBJ2-3	TRBV5-1	CASSRGTSEYTDTQYF	TGCGCCAGCAGCCGAGGGACATCAGAATACACAGATACGCAGTATTTT
.	.	TRBJ2-1	TRBV18	CASSPGTNEQFF	TGTGCCAGCTCGCCCGGGACAAATGAGCAGTTCTTC
.	.	TRBJ1-2	TRBV11-2	CASSPTLNYGYTF	TGTGCCAGCAGTCCGACACTTAACTATGGCTACACCTTC
.	TRBD2	TRBJ2-5	TRBV19	CASSTPAGGLQETQYF	TGTGCCAGTAGCACCCCCGCGGGAGGACTCCAAGAGACCCAGTACTTC
.	TRBD1	TRBJ2-3	TRBV5-1	CASSLMGQGGTDTQYF	TGCGCCAGCAGCTTGATGGGACAGGGGGGCACAGATACGCAGTATTTT
.	.	TRBJ1-1	TRBV12-3/TRBV12-4	CATAVLRSEAFF	TGTGCCACTGCGGTTCTGAGGTCTGAAGCTTTCTTT
.	TRBD2	TRBJ2-1	TRBV11-3	CASSLEERGYNEQFF	TGTGCCAGCAGCTTAGAAGAGCGGGGGTACAATGAGCAGTTCTTC